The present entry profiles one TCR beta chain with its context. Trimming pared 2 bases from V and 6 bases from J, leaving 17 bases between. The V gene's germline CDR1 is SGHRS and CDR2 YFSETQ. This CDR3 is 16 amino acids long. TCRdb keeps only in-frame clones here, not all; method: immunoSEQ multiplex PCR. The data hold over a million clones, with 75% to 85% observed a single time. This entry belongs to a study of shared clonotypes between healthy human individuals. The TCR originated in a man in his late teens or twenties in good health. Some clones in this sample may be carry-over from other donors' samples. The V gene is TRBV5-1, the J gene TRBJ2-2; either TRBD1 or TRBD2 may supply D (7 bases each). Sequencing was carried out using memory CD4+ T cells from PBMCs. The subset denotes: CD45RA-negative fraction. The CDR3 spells CASSFPMAGGAGELFF. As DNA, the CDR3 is TGCGCCAGCAGCTTCCCGATGGCAGGGGGGGCCGGGGAGCTGTTTTTT.